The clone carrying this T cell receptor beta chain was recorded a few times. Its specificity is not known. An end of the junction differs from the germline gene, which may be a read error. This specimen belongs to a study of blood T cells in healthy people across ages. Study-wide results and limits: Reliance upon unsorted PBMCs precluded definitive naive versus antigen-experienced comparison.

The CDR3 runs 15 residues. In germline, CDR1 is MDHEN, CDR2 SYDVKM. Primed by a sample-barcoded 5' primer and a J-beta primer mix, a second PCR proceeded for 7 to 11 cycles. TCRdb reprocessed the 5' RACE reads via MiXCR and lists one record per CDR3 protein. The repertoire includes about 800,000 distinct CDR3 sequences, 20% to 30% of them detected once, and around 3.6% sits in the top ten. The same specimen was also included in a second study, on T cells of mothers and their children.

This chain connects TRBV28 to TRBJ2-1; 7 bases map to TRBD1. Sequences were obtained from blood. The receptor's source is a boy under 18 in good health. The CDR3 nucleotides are TGTGCCAGCAGTTTAATACAGGGGCCCTACGATGAGCAGTTCTTC. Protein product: CASSLIQGPYDEQFF.